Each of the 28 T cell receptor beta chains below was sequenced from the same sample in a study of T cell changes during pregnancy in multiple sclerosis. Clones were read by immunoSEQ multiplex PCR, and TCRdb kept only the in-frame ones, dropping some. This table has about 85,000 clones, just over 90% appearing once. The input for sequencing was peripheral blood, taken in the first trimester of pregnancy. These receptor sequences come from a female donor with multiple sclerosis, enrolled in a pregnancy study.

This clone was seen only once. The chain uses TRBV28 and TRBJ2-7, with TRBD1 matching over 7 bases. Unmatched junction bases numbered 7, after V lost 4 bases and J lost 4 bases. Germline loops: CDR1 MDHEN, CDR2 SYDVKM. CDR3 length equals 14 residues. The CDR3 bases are TGTGCCAGCAGTTCATCCGGGACAGCTTACGAGCAGTACTTC. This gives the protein CASSSSGTAYEQYF.

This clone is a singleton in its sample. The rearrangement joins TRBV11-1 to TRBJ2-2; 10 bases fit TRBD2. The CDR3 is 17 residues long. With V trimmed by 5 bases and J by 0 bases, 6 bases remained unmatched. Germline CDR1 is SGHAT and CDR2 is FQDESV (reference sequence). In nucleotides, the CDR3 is TGTGCCAGCAGCGCATCTAGCGGGGGCCCGAACACCGGGGAGCTGTTTTTT. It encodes CASSASSGGPNTGELFF.

This CDR3 is CAWSVPGGTPSNYGYTF. CDR3 bases: TGTGCCTGGAGTGTACCTGGGGGGACCCCTAGCAACTATGGCTACACCTTC. The rearrangement uses TRBV30 and TRBJ1-2; D possibly corresponds to TRBD1 (5 bases). The CDR3 extends over 17 amino acids. Germline V lookup: CDR1 GTSNPN, CDR2 SVGIG (reference sequence). Trimming pared 0 bases from V and 2 bases from J, leaving 19 bases between.

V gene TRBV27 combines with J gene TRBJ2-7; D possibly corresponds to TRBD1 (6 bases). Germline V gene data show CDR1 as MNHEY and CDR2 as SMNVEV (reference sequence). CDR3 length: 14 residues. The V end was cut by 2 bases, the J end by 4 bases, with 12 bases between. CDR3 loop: CASSLSGQSYEQYF. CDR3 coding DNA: TGTGCCAGCAGTTTAAGTGGACAGTCGTACGAGCAGTACTTC.

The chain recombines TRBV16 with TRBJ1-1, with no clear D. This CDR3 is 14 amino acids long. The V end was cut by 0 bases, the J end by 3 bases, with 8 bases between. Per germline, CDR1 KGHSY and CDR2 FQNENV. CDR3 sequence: CASSQSTGHTEAFF. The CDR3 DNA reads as TGTGCCAGCAGCCAATCAACGGGTCACACTGAAGCTTTCTTT.

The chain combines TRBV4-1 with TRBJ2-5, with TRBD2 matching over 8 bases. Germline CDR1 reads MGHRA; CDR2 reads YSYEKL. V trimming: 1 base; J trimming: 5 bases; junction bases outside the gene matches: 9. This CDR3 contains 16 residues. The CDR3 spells CASSQGVGRARETQYF. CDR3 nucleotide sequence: TGCGCCAGCAGCCAAGGCGTCGGGAGGGCGAGGGAGACCCAGTACTTC.

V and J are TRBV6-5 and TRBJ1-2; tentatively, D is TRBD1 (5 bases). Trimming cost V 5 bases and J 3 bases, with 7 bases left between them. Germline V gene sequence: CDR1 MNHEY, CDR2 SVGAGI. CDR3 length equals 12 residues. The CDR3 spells CASSPGDYGYTF. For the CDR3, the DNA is TGTGCCAGCAGTCCGGGGGACTATGGCTACACCTTC.

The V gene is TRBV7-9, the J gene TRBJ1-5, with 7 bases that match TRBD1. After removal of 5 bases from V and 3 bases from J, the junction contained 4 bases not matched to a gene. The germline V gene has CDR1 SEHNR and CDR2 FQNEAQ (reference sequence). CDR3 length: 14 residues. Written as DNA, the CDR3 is TGTGCCAGCAGCGGGGACAGCTACAATCAGCCCCAGCATTTT. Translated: CASSGDSYNQPQHF.

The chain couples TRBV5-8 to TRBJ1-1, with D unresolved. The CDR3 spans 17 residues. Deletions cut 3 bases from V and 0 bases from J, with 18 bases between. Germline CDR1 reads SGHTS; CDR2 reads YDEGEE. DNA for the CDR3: TGTGCCAGCAGCTCCCCGGCGGGGAAGAAGATGAACACTGAAGCTTTCTTT. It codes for CASSSPAGKKMNTEAFF.

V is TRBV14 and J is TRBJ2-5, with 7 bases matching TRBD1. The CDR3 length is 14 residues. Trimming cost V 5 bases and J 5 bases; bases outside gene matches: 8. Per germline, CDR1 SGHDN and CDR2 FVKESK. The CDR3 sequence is CASSFTGAWETQYF. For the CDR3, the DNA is TGTGCCAGCAGCTTTACAGGGGCTTGGGAGACCCAGTACTTC.

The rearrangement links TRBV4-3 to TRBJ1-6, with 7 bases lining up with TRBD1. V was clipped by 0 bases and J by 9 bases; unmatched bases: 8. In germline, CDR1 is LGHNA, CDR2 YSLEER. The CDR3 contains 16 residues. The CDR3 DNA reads TGCGCCAGCAGCCAAGATCTGGGGACAGAAGCTTCACCCCTCCACTTT. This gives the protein CASSQDLGTEASPLHF.

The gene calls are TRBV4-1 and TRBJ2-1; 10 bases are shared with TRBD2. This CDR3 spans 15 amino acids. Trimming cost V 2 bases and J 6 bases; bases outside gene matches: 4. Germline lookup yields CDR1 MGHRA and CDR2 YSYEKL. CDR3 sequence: CASSQLAGVGNEQFF. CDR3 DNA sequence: TGCGCCAGCAGCCAACTAGCGGGAGTGGGCAATGAGCAGTTCTTC.

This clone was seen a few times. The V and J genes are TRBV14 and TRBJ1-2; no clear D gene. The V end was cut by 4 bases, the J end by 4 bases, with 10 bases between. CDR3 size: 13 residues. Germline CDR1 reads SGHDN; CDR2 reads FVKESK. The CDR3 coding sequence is TGTGCCAGCAGCCCGCTTCGGTCCTATGGCTACACCTTC. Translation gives CASSPLRSYGYTF.

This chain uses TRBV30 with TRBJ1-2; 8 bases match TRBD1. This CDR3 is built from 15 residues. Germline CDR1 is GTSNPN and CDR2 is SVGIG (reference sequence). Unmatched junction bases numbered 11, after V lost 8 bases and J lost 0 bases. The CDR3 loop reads CAGNKGQESNYGYTF. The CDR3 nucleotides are TGTGCCGGCAATAAGGGACAGGAGTCTAACTATGGCTACACCTTC.

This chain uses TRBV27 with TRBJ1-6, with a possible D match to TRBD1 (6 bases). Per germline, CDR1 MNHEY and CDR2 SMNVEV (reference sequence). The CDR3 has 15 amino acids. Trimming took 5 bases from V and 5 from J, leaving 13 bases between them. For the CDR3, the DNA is TGTGCCAGCAGTATGAAACAGGGTAATAATTCACCCCTCCACTTT. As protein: CASSMKQGNNSPLHF.

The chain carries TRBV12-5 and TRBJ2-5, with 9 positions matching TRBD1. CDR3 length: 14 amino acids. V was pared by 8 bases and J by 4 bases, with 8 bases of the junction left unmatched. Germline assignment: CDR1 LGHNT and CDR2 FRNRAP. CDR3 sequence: CASLVGQGRETQYF. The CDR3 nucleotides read TGTGCTAGTTTGGTAGGACAGGGGAGAGAGACCCAGTACTTC.

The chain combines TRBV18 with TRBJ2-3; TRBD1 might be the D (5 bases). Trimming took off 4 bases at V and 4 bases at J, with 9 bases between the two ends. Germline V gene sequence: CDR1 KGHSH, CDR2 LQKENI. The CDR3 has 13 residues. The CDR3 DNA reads TGTGCCAGCTCACTCAGGGCCGCAGATACGCAGTATTTT. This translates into CASSLRAADTQYF.

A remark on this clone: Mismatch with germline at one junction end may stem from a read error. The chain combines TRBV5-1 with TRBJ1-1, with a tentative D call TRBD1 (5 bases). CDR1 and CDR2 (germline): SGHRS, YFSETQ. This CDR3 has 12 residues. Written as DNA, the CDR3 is TGCGCCAGCGGGGCCGTGAACTCTGAAGCTTTCTTT. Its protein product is CASGAVNSEAFF.

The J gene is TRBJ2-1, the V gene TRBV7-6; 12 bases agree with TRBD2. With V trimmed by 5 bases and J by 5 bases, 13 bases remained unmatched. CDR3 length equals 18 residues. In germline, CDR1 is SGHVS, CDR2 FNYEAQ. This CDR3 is CASSLDVLAGGRNNEQFF. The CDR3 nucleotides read TGTGCCAGCAGCCTAGATGTACTAGCGGGAGGACGTAACAATGAGCAGTTCTTC.

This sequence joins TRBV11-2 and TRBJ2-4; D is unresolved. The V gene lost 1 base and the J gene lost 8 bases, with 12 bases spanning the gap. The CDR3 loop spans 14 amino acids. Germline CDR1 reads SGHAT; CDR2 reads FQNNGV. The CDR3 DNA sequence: TGTGCCAGCAGCTTAGGCCAGGCGTCCGACATTCAGTACTTC. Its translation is CASSLGQASDIQYF. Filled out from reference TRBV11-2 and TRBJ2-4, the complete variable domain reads EAGVAQSPRYKIIEKRQSVAFWCNPISGHATLYWYQQILGQGPKLLIQFQNNGVVDDSQLPKDRFSAERLKGVDSTLKIQPAKLEDSAVYLCASSLGQASDIQYFGAGTRLSVL.

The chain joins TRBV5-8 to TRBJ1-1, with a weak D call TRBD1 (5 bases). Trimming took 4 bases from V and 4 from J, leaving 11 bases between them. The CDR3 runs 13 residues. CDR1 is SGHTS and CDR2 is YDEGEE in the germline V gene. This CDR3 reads CASSGRAGTEAFF. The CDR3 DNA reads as TGTGCCAGCAGCGGCAGGGCCGGCACTGAAGCTTTCTTT. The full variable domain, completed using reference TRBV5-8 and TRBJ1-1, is EAGVTQSPTHLIKTRGQQATLRCSPISGHTSVYWYQQALGLGLQFLLWYDEGEERNRGNFPPRFSGRQFPNYSSELNVNALELEDSALYLCASSGRAGTEAFFGQGTRLTVV.

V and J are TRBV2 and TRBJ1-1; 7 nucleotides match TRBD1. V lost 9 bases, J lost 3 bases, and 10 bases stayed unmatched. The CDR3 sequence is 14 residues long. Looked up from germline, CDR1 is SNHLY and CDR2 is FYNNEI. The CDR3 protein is CARGGQSFYTEAFF. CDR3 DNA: TGTGCCAGGGGGGGACAGAGCTTTTACACTGAAGCTTTCTTT. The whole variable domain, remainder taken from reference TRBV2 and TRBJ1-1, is EPEVTQTPSHQVTQMGQEVILRCVPISNHLYFYWYRQILGQKVEFLVSFYNNEISEKSEIFDDQFSVERPDGSNFTLKIRSTKLEDSAMYFCARGGQSFYTEAFFGQGTRLTVV.

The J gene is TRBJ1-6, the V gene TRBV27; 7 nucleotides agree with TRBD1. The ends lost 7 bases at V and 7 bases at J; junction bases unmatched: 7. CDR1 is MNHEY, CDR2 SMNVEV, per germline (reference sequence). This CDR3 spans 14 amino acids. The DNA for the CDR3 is TGTGCCAGCACCCCTCAGGGGGAGAATTCACCCCTCCACTTT. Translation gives CASTPQGENSPLHF.

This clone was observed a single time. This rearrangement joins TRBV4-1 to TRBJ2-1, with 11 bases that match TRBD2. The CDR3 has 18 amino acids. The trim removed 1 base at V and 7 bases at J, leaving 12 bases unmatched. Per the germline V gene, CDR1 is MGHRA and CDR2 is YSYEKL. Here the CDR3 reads CASSQGGSGRAFHNEQFF. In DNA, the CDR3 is TGCGCCAGCAGCCAAGGAGGTAGCGGGAGGGCCTTTCATAATGAGCAGTTCTTC.

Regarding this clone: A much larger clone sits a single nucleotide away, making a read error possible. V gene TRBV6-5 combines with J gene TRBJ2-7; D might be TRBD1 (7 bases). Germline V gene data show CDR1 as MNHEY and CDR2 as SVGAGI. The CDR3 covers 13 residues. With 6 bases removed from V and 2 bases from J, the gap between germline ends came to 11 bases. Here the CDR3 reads CASSAGQTYEQYF. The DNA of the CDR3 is TGTGCCAGCAGCGCGGGACAGACCTACGAGCAGTACTTC.

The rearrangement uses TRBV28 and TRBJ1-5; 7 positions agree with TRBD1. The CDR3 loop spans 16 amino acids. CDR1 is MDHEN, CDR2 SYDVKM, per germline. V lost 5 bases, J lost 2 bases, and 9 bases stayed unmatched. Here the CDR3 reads CASSPRQGQGNQPQHF. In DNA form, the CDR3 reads TGTGCCAGCAGTCCGCGACAGGGTCAAGGCAATCAGCCCCAGCATTTT. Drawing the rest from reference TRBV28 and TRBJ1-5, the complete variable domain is DVKVTQSSRYLVKRTGEKVFLECVQDMDHENMFWYRQDPGLGLRLIYFSYDVKMKEKGDIPEGYSVSREKKERFSLILESASTNQTSMYLCASSPRQGQGNQPQHFGDGTRLSIL.

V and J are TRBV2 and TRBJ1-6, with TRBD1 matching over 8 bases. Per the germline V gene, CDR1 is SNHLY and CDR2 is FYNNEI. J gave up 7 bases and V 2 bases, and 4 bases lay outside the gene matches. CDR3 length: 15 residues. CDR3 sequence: CASSEQHRGNSPLHF. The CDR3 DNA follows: TGTGCCAGCAGTGAACAGCACAGGGGGAATTCACCCCTCCACTTT.

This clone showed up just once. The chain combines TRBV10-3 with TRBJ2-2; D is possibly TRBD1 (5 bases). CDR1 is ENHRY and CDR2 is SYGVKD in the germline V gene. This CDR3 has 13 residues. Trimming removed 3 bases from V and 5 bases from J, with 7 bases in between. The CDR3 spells CAISEGETGELFF. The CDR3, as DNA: TGTGCCATCAGTGAAGGGGAAACCGGGGAGCTGTTTTTT.